These 25 T cell receptor beta chains were sequenced from one sample in a study of T-cell reconstitution after alpha-beta-depleted transplantation in children (dated by TCRdb to the mid-2010s). The treatment or condition label for this specimen denotes: allogeneic hematopoietic cell transplantation with graft depleted of TCRalphabeta T cells and CD19 B cells. The method behind the library was PCR. TCRdb lists the instrument as Illumina HiSeq 2500. To normalize quantification of the TCRbeta repertoire, the TCR libraries were built with molecular barcoding that relied on unique molecular identifiers. The public reads were reanalyzed by TCRdb: fastp trimming at Q25, MiXCR alignment, in-frame beta chains only. Rows with a matching CDR3 protein are joined into one entry that keeps the most common DNA and genes. For this sample the table gives 100,000 to 130,000 distinct CDR3 sequences, of which roughly 6.1% were detected only once. Approximately 23% of the sample is taken by the ten largest.

Material: PBMCs, mostly from graft donor cells, obtained 360 days after TCRalphabeta/CD19-depleted stem cell transplant. The receptor set was obtained from a male patient aged 2 to 9 who had a stem cell transplant for acute lymphoblastic leukemia, so the T cells may come from the graft donor.

This clonotype was picked up many times. The chain couples TRBV4-1 to TRBJ2-1; D might be TRBD2 (6 bases). This CDR3 is 14 amino acids long. Germline-derived CDR1 and CDR2 are MGHRA and YSYEKL. V was trimmed by 2 bases and J by 10 bases, leaving 15 bases between them. The CDR3 spells CASSQRKRATEQFF. The DNA for the CDR3 is TGCGCCAGCAGCCAAAGGAAGCGGGCCACAGAGCAGTTCTTC.

This clonotype was seen many times. The chain combines TRBV7-9 with TRBJ1-1; TRBD1 aligns across 9 bases. The CDR3 has 15 amino acids. Germline CDR1 reads SEHNR; CDR2 reads FQNEAQ (reference sequence). J gave up 2 bases and V 4 bases, and 5 bases lay outside the gene matches. CDR3 in DNA: TGTGCCAGCAGCTACGGGACAGGGCTAAACACTGAAGCTTTCTTT. Its translation: CASSYGTGLNTEAFF.

The table lists this clonotype with many counts. This rearrangement joins TRBV7-2 to TRBJ2-2, with 8 bases that match TRBD1. Trimming cost V 0 bases and J 1 base; bases outside gene matches: 4. CDR1 is SGHTA and CDR2 is FQGNSA in the germline V gene. The CDR3 extends over 17 amino acids. The CDR3 sequence: CASSLAAGTGNTGELFF. The DNA of the CDR3 is TGTGCCAGCAGCTTAGCAGCCGGGACAGGGAACACCGGGGAGCTGTTTTTT.

There are many counts of this clonotype. This sequence joins TRBV9 and TRBJ2-1, with TRBD2 as a possible D gene (5 bases). The CDR3 consists of 16 residues. V lost 0 bases, J lost 8 bases, and 18 bases lay in between. CDR1 and CDR2 (germline): SGDLS, YYNGEE. DNA for the CDR3: TGTGCCAGCAGCGTAGGTGGCGGGCCCCACCAAGATGAGCAGTTCTTC. This encodes CASSVGGGPHQDEQFF.

The CDR3 region has the DNA TGTGCCAGCAGCTTAAACAGGGCGGTAGAGACCCAGTACTTC. As protein: CASSLNRAVETQYF. The chain employs TRBV11-2 and TRBJ2-5; TRBD1 might be the D (6 bases). The CDR3 extends over 14 amino acids. The V and J ends lost 2 bases and 4 bases respectively, with 11 bases between them. Germline loops: CDR1 SGHAT, CDR2 FQNNGV.

This clonotype has a count of ten or more. The rearrangement uses TRBV5-5 and TRBJ2-7; 8 nucleotides agree with TRBD2. Germline loops: CDR1 SGHKS, CDR2 YYEKEE (reference sequence). V shed 2 bases and J 7 bases; nucleotides not matched to a gene: 2. The CDR3 loop spans 12 amino acids. The CDR3 here is CASSFSGVEQYF. The CDR3 DNA reads TGTGCCAGCAGCTTTAGCGGGGTTGAGCAGTACTTC.

In its sample, this clonotype was seen many times. This CDR3 reads CASSLSGRPLAKNIQYF. CDR3 nucleotide sequence: TGTGCCAGCAGCCTATCTGGTAGACCTCTAGCCAAAAACATTCAGTACTTC. V is TRBV25-1 and J is TRBJ2-4; D is ambiguous. V lost 6 bases to trimming and J lost 0 bases, with 18 bases between them. This CDR3 region has 17 residues. Germline V gives CDR1 MGHDK, CDR2 SYGVNS.

This clonotype occurred many times. The chain carries TRBV10-3 and TRBJ1-1, with D unclear. The CDR3 has 15 residues. Germline loops: CDR1 ENHRY, CDR2 SYGVKD. Trimming stripped 3 bases from V and 3 bases from J, with 14 bases between. This CDR3 is CAISDPPDAHTEAFF. The CDR3 nucleotides are TGTGCCATCAGTGACCCTCCGGACGCACACACTGAAGCTTTCTTT.

This clonotype showed up many times. The DNA of the CDR3 is TGTGCCAGCAGCTTAGCGACTAGCGGGCCCTACAATGAGCAGTTCTTC. Its protein product is CASSLATSGPYNEQFF. The V and J genes are TRBV7-2 and TRBJ2-1; 10 bases are shared with TRBD2. V lost 0 bases and J lost 2; bases outside the gene matches: 1. The germline gives CDR1 SGHTA, CDR2 FQGNSA. The CDR3 consists of 16 residues. Based on the CDR3 plus reference TRBV7-2 and TRBJ2-1, the full variable domain is GAGVSQSPSNKVTEKGKDVELRCDPISGHTALYWYRQSLGQGLEFLIYFQGNSAPDKSGLPSDRFSAERTGGSVSTLTIQRTQQEDSAVYLCASSLATSGPYNEQFFGPGTRLTVL.

A few counts support this clonotype. This chain connects TRBV20-1 to TRBJ2-7; no clear D. The CDR3 is 14 amino acids. CDR1 and CDR2 from the germline V gene are DFQATT and SNEGSKA (reference sequence). Deletions cut 1 base from V and 2 bases from J, with 12 bases between. CDR3 sequence reads: CSARGIRSTYEQYF. The CDR3 DNA reads TGCAGTGCTAGAGGGATTCGCTCCACCTACGAGCAGTACTTC.

The chain recombines TRBV7-2 with TRBJ2-7; D gene uncertain. Germline-derived CDR1 and CDR2 are SGHTA and FQGNSA. The CDR3 has 12 residues. Trimming pared 0 bases from V and 7 bases from J, leaving 7 bases between. This CDR3 reads CASSLAPREQYF. CDR3 DNA sequence: TGTGCCAGCAGCTTAGCCCCTAGGGAGCAGTACTTC.

This clonotype was picked up many times. The CDR3 DNA sequence: TGTGCCAGCAGCGGACGACAGGGCCAGCGGACTGAAGCTTTCTTT. It yields the protein CASSGRQGQRTEAFF. The chain uses TRBV9 and TRBJ1-1; 7 nucleotides match TRBD1. V trimming: 3 bases; J trimming: 5 bases; junction bases outside the gene matches: 10. The germline V gene encodes CDR1 SGDLS and CDR2 YYNGEE. The CDR3 is made up of 15 amino acids.

This clonotype showed up many times. The chain has TRBV6-5 and TRBJ2-7; possible D gene TRBD2, 5 bases. Germline loops: CDR1 MNHEY, CDR2 SVGAGI. The ends were cut back, 11 bases at V and 0 bases at J, with 11 bases in the middle. This CDR3 is 12 amino acids long. CDR3 region: CASMGSSYEQYF. The CDR3 DNA is TGTGCCTCCATGGGGAGCTCCTACGAGCAGTACTTC.

V is TRBV4-2 and J is TRBJ2-1; D remains ambiguous. V lost 3 bases and J 8 bases, leaving 20 bases between the germline ends. The CDR3 runs 16 residues. CDR1 and CDR2 (germline): LGHNA, YNFKEQ. The CDR3 DNA sequence: TGTGCCAGCAGCCAGTTTCACCCAGCGCGAGGTGATGAGCAGTTCTTC. This sequence encodes CASSQFHPARGDEQFF.

This clonotype showed up many times. The CDR3 reads CSERPTAGGFYNEQFF. The DNA of the CDR3 is TGCAGTGAGCGGCCCACAGCGGGGGGTTTTTACAATGAGCAGTTCTTC. V gene TRBV20-1 combines with J gene TRBJ2-1; TRBD2 matches 9 bases. The CDR3 is 16 residues long. Losses at the gene ends were 7 bases for V and 4 bases for J; bases not matched to a gene: 14. Germline CDR1 reads DFQATT; CDR2 reads SNEGSKA (reference sequence).

The table lists this clonotype with a few counts. This chain connects TRBV27 to TRBJ1-3; no clear D gene. The CDR3 sequence is 13 residues long. Trimming took off 6 bases at V and 3 bases at J, with 9 bases between the two ends. CDR1 is MNHEY and CDR2 is SMNVEV in the germline V gene (reference sequence). The CDR3 here is CASSRRLGNTIYF. For the CDR3, the DNA is TGTGCCAGCAGCCGCCGCCTTGGAAACACCATATATTTT.

This clonotype turned up a few times. The rearrangement links TRBV4-3 to TRBJ2-7; D unresolved. V lost 0 bases and J lost 7, with 16 bases in between. Germline CDR1 and CDR2: LGHNA and YSLEER. There are 15 residues in the CDR3. CDR3 sequence: CASSQDTDLVWEQYF. CDR3 coding DNA: TGCGCCAGCAGCCAAGATACGGATCTCGTCTGGGAGCAGTACTTC.

This clonotype was observed a few times. The chain has TRBV7-6 and TRBJ2-7; D might be TRBD1 or TRBD2, each matching 5 bases. CDR1 and CDR2 from the germline V gene are SGHVS and FNYEAQ. Trimming stripped 0 bases from V and 4 bases from J, with 10 bases between. This CDR3 is 14 amino acids long. This chain's CDR3 is CASSLALGGYEQYF. CDR3 sequence (DNA): TGTGCCAGCAGCTTAGCGCTTGGGGGATACGAGCAGTACTTC.

This clonotype was counted ten times or more. The V call is TRBV4-3, the J call TRBJ2-7; D is ambiguous. Germline values: CDR1 LGHNA, CDR2 YSLEER. The V gene lost 1 base and the J gene lost 4 bases, with 14 bases spanning the gap. The CDR3 covers 15 residues. This CDR3 reads CASSQVWAETYEQYF. The DNA of the CDR3 is TGCGCCAGCAGCCAAGTATGGGCGGAAACTTACGAGCAGTACTTC.

Ten or more counts support this clonotype. The genes are TRBV27 and TRBJ2-1; possible D gene TRBD2, 7 bases. Germline CDR1 is MNHEY and CDR2 is SMNVEV (reference sequence). CDR3 size: 15 residues. The V end lost 3 bases, the J end lost 3 bases, and 12 bases lay between the germline ends. The CDR3 coding sequence is TGTGCCAGCAGTTTGGCAAGGGGGGGCTACAATGAGCAGTTCTTC. Amino acids: CASSLARGGYNEQFF.

The chain couples TRBV20-1 to TRBJ2-3, with D perhaps TRBD1 (5 bases). CDR1 and CDR2 (germline): DFQATT, SNEGSKA (reference sequence). The CDR3 extends over 15 amino acids. The CDR3: CFWGLDTGLRGTQYF. The CDR3 DNA is TGCTTTTGGGGCCTGGATACGGGCCTCAGAGGCACGCAGTATTTT.

This clonotype turned up a few times. CDR3 in DNA: TGTGCCAGCAGTCCCGATCGGGGGTGGGGGTACGAGCAGTACTTC. Translation gives CASSPDRGWGYEQYF. This chain connects TRBV27 to TRBJ2-7; D may be TRBD2 (6 bases). Germline values: CDR1 MNHEY, CDR2 SMNVEV (reference sequence). The CDR3 is made up of 15 amino acids. V lost 5 bases to trimming and J lost 4 bases, with 18 bases between them.

At least ten counts were recorded for this clonotype. The rearrangement uses TRBV7-9 and TRBJ2-5; no clear D gene. This CDR3 is built from 14 residues. Germline CDR1 SEHNR, CDR2 FQNEAQ (reference sequence). V dropped 1 base and J dropped 2 bases, with 8 bases sitting between them. CDR3 DNA: TGTGCCAGCAGCTTAGTGGGTACTCAAGAGACCCAGTACTTC. Translated, it gives CASSLVGTQETQYF.

This clonotype was observed many times. V and J are TRBV27 and TRBJ2-1, with a tentative D call TRBD2 (6 bases). The CDR3 sequence is 13 residues long. Germline V gene data show CDR1 as MNHEY and CDR2 as SMNVEV (reference sequence). Trimming removed 6 bases at V and 6 bases at J, with 12 bases between. CDR3 protein: CASSLGLFNEQFF. The CDR3 bases are TGTGCCAGCAGCTTAGGACTATTCAATGAGCAGTTCTTC.

V and J are TRBV6-2 or TRBV6-3 and TRBJ2-6, with 9 positions matching TRBD2. Germline loops: CDR1 MNHEY, CDR2 SVGEGT. The CDR3 length is 18 residues. Trimming removed 7 bases from V and 5 bases from J; junction bases left unmatched: 15. This CDR3 is CASTLTRGGGARANVLTF. In DNA form, the CDR3 reads TGTGCCAGCACCCTAACTCGAGGCGGGGGGGCTCGGGCCAACGTCCTGACTTTC.